Below, 29 T cell receptor beta chains from the same sample are listed, as sequenced in a study of early T cells in non-severe SARS-CoV-2 infection (dated by TCRdb to 2020 to 2023). Library preparation was by 5' RACE. This sample was sequenced with a NextSeq 500. TCRdb itself trimmed the public reads at Q25 with fastp, ran MiXCR and retained productive beta chains. When rows share a CDR3 protein, they turn into one entry using the most common DNA and genes. The sample table lists tens of thousands of distinct CDR3 sequences, approximately 9% of them with a count of one. The top ten clones comprise over 4.5% of the sample. The input for sequencing was whole blood, taken at baseline. These receptor sequences come from an adult who was a healthcare worker with PCR-confirmed SARS-CoV-2 infection or an uninfected control (not recorded which).

This clonotype appeared a few times. The V and J genes are TRBV11-2 and TRBJ1-1; D gene uncertain. From germline, CDR1 is SGHAT and CDR2 FQNNGV. Trimming took off 3 bases at V and 0 bases at J, with 11 bases between the two ends. The CDR3 is made up of 15 amino acids. In nucleotides, the CDR3 is TGTGCCAGCAGCTTGGGCAGCCTAATGAACACTGAAGCTTTCTTT. Translated: CASSLGSLMNTEAFF.

This clonotype was picked up a small number of times. The chain couples TRBV5-4 to TRBJ1-2; 12 bases fit TRBD1. CDR3 size: 14 residues. In germline, CDR1 is SGHNT, CDR2 YYREEE (reference sequence). The ends lost 3 bases at V and 5 bases at J; junction bases unmatched: 2. CDR3 sequence reads: CASSSGQGAYGYTF. Written as DNA, the CDR3 is TGTGCCAGCAGCTCGGGACAGGGGGCTTATGGCTACACCTTC.

This chain connects TRBV6-1 to TRBJ2-1; D ambiguous. The ends were cut back, 6 bases at V and 2 bases at J, with 8 bases in the middle. This CDR3 has 13 amino acids. Germline values: CDR1 MNHNS, CDR2 SASEGT. The CDR3 sequence is CASSLAAYNEQFF. CDR3 nucleotides: TGTGCCAGCAGCCTCGCCGCCTACAATGAGCAGTTCTTC.

V is TRBV20-1 and J is TRBJ1-2; D ambiguous. Trimming left V 3 bases short and J 6 bases short, with 8 bases between. The CDR3 is made up of 11 amino acids. Per the germline V gene, CDR1 is DFQATT and CDR2 is SNEGSKA (reference sequence). The CDR3 region has the DNA TGCAGTGCTAGTCGGGCTGATGGCTACACCTTC. This codes for CSASRADGYTF.

This clonotype showed up many times. CDR3 sequence (DNA): TGTGCCAGCAGCTGGGGAAGACAGGGGAATCAGCCCCAGCATTTT. Translation: CASSWGRQGNQPQHF. The V and J genes are TRBV12-3 or TRBV12-4 and TRBJ1-5; 8 bases agree with TRBD1. The CDR3 length is 15 residues. V gave up 6 bases and J gave up 4 bases; unmatched junction bases: 8.

The chain couples TRBV20-1 to TRBJ2-1; no clear D. V was shortened by 3 bases and J by 12 bases, with 12 bases between the two germline ends. The CDR3 is made up of 11 amino acids. Looked up from germline, CDR1 is DFQATT and CDR2 is SNEGSKA (reference sequence). The CDR3 is CSASSYGVQFF. CDR3 sequence (DNA): TGCAGTGCTAGTTCATATGGCGTGCAGTTCTTC.

Ten or more counts support this clonotype. CDR3 DNA: TGTGCCAGCAGCCCAGGGGGGGCGGGAACGGGGATCTACAATGAGCAGTTCTTC. It codes for CASSPGGAGTGIYNEQFF. The genes are TRBV11-2 and TRBJ2-1, with D perhaps TRBD1 or TRBD2 (7 bases each). Trimming removed 5 bases from V and 3 bases from J, with 23 bases in between. Germline CDR1 reads SGHAT; CDR2 reads FQNNGV. The length of the CDR3 is 18 residues.

The CDR3 loop reads CSVQSPGQGLVGTQYF. The CDR3 DNA follows: TGCAGCGTTCAATCCCCGGGACAGGGCCTGGTTGGTACGCAGTATTTT. The chain joins TRBV29-1 to TRBJ2-3; TRBD1 matches 9 bases. The V gene's germline CDR1 is SQVTM and CDR2 ANQGSEA. V gave up 5 bases and J gave up 8 bases; unmatched junction bases: 17. The CDR3 totals 16 residues.

This clonotype was observed a few times. The genes are TRBV20-1 and TRBJ1-2; D is unclear. The CDR3 sequence is 13 residues long. CDR1 DFQATT and CDR2 SNEGSKA come from the germline V gene (reference sequence). Trimming left V 1 base short and J 7 bases short, with 13 bases between. For the CDR3, the DNA is TGCAGTGCTAGAGCGTCGGCGGCCGGTGGCTACACCTTC. This translates into CSARASAAGGYTF.

This clonotype is deemed medium-sized. The CDR3, as DNA: TGTGCCACCCTCGGTGCCCTCTCTGGAAACACCATATATTTT. This codes for CATLGALSGNTIYF. The rearrangement joins TRBV7-9 to TRBJ1-3; D is unclear. Germline CDR1 is SEHNR and CDR2 is FQNEAQ (reference sequence). V lost 10 bases, J lost 0 bases, and 13 bases lay in between. The CDR3 has 14 residues.

This clonotype was seen many times. The chain uses TRBV7-9 and TRBJ2-5; D call uncertain. CDR1 and CDR2 (germline): SEHNR, FQNEAQ (reference sequence). This CDR3 region has 13 residues. The V end was cut by 5 bases, the J end by 1 base, with 8 bases between. The CDR3 DNA follows: TGTGCCAGCAGCCTCAGTGTCCAAGAGACCCAGTACTTC. It specifies CASSLSVQETQYF. Filled out from reference TRBV7-9 and TRBJ2-5, the complete variable domain reads DTGVSQNPRHKITKRGQNVTFRCDPISEHNRLYWYRQTLGQGPEFLTYFQNEAQLEKSRLLSDRFSAERPKGSFSTLEIQRTEQGDSAMYLCASSLSVQETQYFGPGTRLLVL.

This clonotype is labeled as medium-sized. The chain employs TRBV18 and TRBJ1-2; D may be TRBD1 (5 bases). The CDR3 consists of 14 residues. V was cut by 3 bases and J by 3 bases, with 11 bases left in between. The V gene's germline CDR1 is KGHSH and CDR2 LQKENI. The CDR3 DNA is TGTGCCAGCTCACCTAACGACAGAGACTATGGCTACACCTTC. Translating gives CASSPNDRDYGYTF. Together with reference TRBV18 and TRBJ1-2, the CDR3 gives the full variable domain: NAGVMQNPRHLVRRRGQEARLRCSPMKGHSHVYWYRQLPEEGLKFMVYLQKENIIDESGMPKERFSAEFPKEGPSILRIQQVVRGDSAAYFCASSPNDRDYGYTFGSGTRLTVV.

This clonotype was recorded many times. The chain employs TRBV28 and TRBJ2-1; TRBD2 aligns across 11 bases. Germline-derived CDR1 and CDR2 are MDHEN and SYDVKM. The CDR3 spans 21 residues. Trimming took 6 bases from V and 4 from J; bases not matched to a gene: 23. The chain's CDR3 is CASSFPGLAGGSDLPYNEQFF. The CDR3 DNA reads as TGTGCCAGCAGCTTCCCAGGGCTAGCGGGAGGTTCTGATCTTCCGTACAATGAGCAGTTCTTC.

CDR3 protein: CSASQDSGANVLTF. In nucleotides, the CDR3 is TGCAGTGCTAGTCAAGACTCTGGGGCCAACGTCCTGACTTTC. V is TRBV20-1 and J is TRBJ2-6; D ambiguous. V was clipped by 3 bases and J by 0 bases, with 6 bases between them. The CDR3 length is 14 residues. Germline V CDR1 and CDR2: DFQATT, SNEGSKA (reference sequence).

This clonotype was detected ten times or more. The CDR3 DNA reads as TGTGCCAGCAGCCAAGATTGGGCGGGGGGGCCTTCAGATACGCAGTATTTT. It codes for CASSQDWAGGPSDTQYF. The rearrangement uses TRBV4-2 and TRBJ2-3; 9 bases are a match to TRBD2. Germline CDR1 LGHNA, CDR2 YNFKEQ. Trimming removed 0 bases from V and 4 bases from J; junction bases left unmatched: 8. The CDR3 extends over 17 amino acids.

In this sample, this clonotype turned up many times. The rearrangement joins TRBV5-4 to TRBJ2-1; no clear D gene. With 4 bases removed from V and 2 bases from J, the gap between germline ends came to 13 bases. Germline-derived CDR1 and CDR2 are SGHNT and YYREEE (reference sequence). The CDR3 extends over 15 amino acids. CDR3 coding DNA: TGTGCCAGCAGCCCTCAAGGCTCACCCTACAATGAGCAGTTCTTC. Translating gives CASSPQGSPYNEQFF.

This clonotype was recorded many times. The gene calls are TRBV5-1 and TRBJ2-3; no firm D call. This CDR3 is 14 amino acids long. CDR1 is SGHRS, CDR2 YFSETQ, per germline. Trimming cost V 0 bases and J 0 bases, with 5 bases left between them. The CDR3 DNA is TGCGCCAGCAGCTTGGAACAAAGCACAGATACGCAGTATTTT. Amino acids: CASSLEQSTDTQYF. Drawing the rest from reference TRBV5-1 and TRBJ2-3, the complete variable domain is KAGVTQTPRYLIKTRGQQVTLSCSPISGHRSVSWYQQTPGQGLQFLFEYFSETQRNKGNFPGRFSGRQFSNSRSEMNVSTLELGDSALYLCASSLEQSTDTQYFGPGTRLTVL.

The chain employs TRBV7-8 and TRBJ1-1; D is possibly TRBD1 (5 bases). Trimming pared 5 bases from V and 7 bases from J, leaving 17 bases between. This CDR3 is 14 amino acids long. Looked up from germline, CDR1 is SGHVS and CDR2 is FQNEAQ. This CDR3 reads CASSRRGGAGEAFF. For the CDR3, the DNA is TGTGCCAGCAGCCGCCGGGGAGGGGCAGGTGAAGCTTTCTTT.

This clonotype came up many times. The chain links TRBV14 to TRBJ1-6; TRBD1 aligns across 7 bases. V was clipped by 0 bases and J by 16 bases; unmatched bases: 6. This CDR3 contains 13 residues. Germline V lookup: CDR1 SGHDN, CDR2 FVKESK. The CDR3 coding sequence is TGTGCCAGCAGCCAAGATCTGGGACAGAATCTCCACTTT. Translation gives CASSQDLGQNLHF.

This chain connects TRBV11-2 to TRBJ2-7; the D is unclear. This CDR3 spans 14 amino acids. Per germline, CDR1 SGHAT and CDR2 FQNNGV. V lost 0 bases and J 4 bases, leaving 10 bases between the germline ends. CDR3 DNA sequence: TGTGCCAGCAGCTTAGATTACGCCAGTTACGAGCAGTACTTC. It yields the protein CASSLDYASYEQYF.

The rearrangement joins TRBV12-5 to TRBJ2-7, with 9 nucleotides matching TRBD2. CDR1 and CDR2 (germline): LGHNT, FRNRAP. The length of the CDR3 is 12 residues. J was trimmed by 5 bases and V by 10 bases; bases with no gene match: 6. The CDR3 is CATGTSYHEQYF. CDR3 sequence (DNA): TGTGCTACCGGGACTAGCTACCACGAGCAGTACTTC.

This chain connects TRBV30 to TRBJ1-1; the D is unclear. V lost 5 bases, J lost 3 bases, and 13 bases lay in between. This CDR3 contains 13 residues. Germline V gene sequence: CDR1 GTSNPN, CDR2 SVGIG (reference sequence). This CDR3 is CAWQTQRDTEAFF. The CDR3 DNA is TGTGCCTGGCAGACACAAAGGGACACTGAAGCTTTCTTT.

The chain employs TRBV28 and TRBJ2-7; the D is unclear. The CDR3 extends over 12 amino acids. V was trimmed by 7 bases and J by 6 bases, leaving 13 bases between them. Per germline, CDR1 MDHEN and CDR2 SYDVKM. CDR3 DNA sequence: TGTGCCAGCATCTCATCTCCTGGCGAGCAGTACTTC. It encodes CASISSPGEQYF.

Here the CDR3 reads CASSPGSSGNTIYF. CDR3 DNA sequence: TGTGCCAGCAGTCCAGGGAGCTCTGGAAACACCATATATTTT. The J gene is TRBJ1-3, the V gene TRBV12-3 or TRBV12-4; TRBD1 is a possible D gene (5 bases). The CDR3 sequence is 14 residues long. The V and J ends lost 5 bases and 0 bases respectively, with 8 bases between them.

This clonotype came up a few times. The rearrangement uses TRBV10-2 and TRBJ1-5; 9 bases line up with TRBD1. V shed 3 bases, J shed 5 bases, and the junction held 2 bases outside the gene matches. The CDR3 runs to 14 residues. Per germline, CDR1 WSHSY and CDR2 SAAADI. The CDR3 sequence is CASSDWTGDQPQHF. CDR3 in DNA: TGCGCCAGCAGTGATTGGACAGGGGATCAGCCCCAGCATTTT.

In the case of this clonotype: Being one base from a much bigger clone, this may be a read error. V gene TRBV2 combines with J gene TRBJ2-7; D might be TRBD1 (6 bases). Germline-derived CDR1 and CDR2 are SNHLY and FYNNEI. Trimming took off 5 bases at V and 0 bases at J, with 8 bases between the two ends. This CDR3 is built from 13 residues. CDR3: CASSWDNSYEQYF. The CDR3 DNA follows: TGTGCCAGCAGTTGGGACAACTCCTACGAGCAGTACTTC.

This clonotype was found a few times. The gene calls are TRBV6-5 and TRBJ2-7; possibly TRBD1 or TRBD2 for D (5 bases each). This CDR3 has 14 residues. Trimming pared 7 bases from V and 7 bases from J, leaving 20 bases between. Germline loops: CDR1 MNHEY, CDR2 SVGAGI. The CDR3, as DNA: TGTGCCAGCAAATTGACGACGGGGCCTAAGGAGCAGTACTTC. Translated, it gives CASKLTTGPKEQYF.

The table lists this clonotype with many counts. The conserved phenylalanine or tryptophan normally closing the CDR3 is absent here, so this likely arose from a read error. Because the CDR3's place on the DNA is in doubt, the DNA is left out and the CDR3 is given as listed by TCRdb. The rearrangement uses TRBV9 and TRBJ1-5. Germline V gives CDR1 SGDLS, CDR2 YYNGEE. With termini counted, the CDR3 has 10 amino acids. CDR3: CASSPPWEAG.

The chain carries TRBV19 and TRBJ2-4; perhaps TRBD2 as D (6 bases). V dropped 6 bases and J dropped 1 base, with 19 bases sitting between them. Looked up from germline, CDR1 is LNHDA and CDR2 is SQIVND (reference sequence). CDR3 size: 17 residues. CDR3 region: CASSIPGHRGAKNIQYF. The CDR3 DNA reads as TGTGCCAGTAGCATTCCGGGCCATCGGGGGGCCAAAAACATTCAGTACTTC. Looking up the rest from reference TRBV19 and TRBJ2-4 gives the full variable domain: DGGITQSPKYLFRKEGQNVTLSCEQNLNHDAMYWYRQDPGQGLRLIYYSQIVNDFQKGDIAEGYSVSREKKESFPLTVTSAQKNPTAFYLCASSIPGHRGAKNIQYFGAGTRLSVL.